The 20 T cell receptor beta chains below come from one sample, sequenced in a study of T cell changes during pregnancy in multiple sclerosis. Sequencing was performed with immunoSEQ multiplex PCR; in TCRdb, only in-frame clones are kept and a portion is missing. The top ten hold roughly 2.5% of the sample, which has more than 50,000 clones, 94% seen once. Sequenced here: CD8+ T cells from peripheral blood mononuclear cells, sampled after pregnancy. Receptor source: a female donor with multiple sclerosis, enrolled in a pregnancy study.

V gene TRBV27 combines with J gene TRBJ2-7; 8 bases fit TRBD2. With 3 bases clipped from V and 3 bases from J, the junction kept 4 bases outside the gene matches. CDR1 and CDR2 from the germline V gene are MNHEY and SMNVEV (reference sequence). There are 14 residues in the CDR3. The CDR3: CASSFTGRVYEQYF. The CDR3 DNA sequence: TGTGCCAGCAGTTTCACCGGGAGGGTCTACGAGCAGTACTTC.

The rearrangement uses TRBV11-3 and TRBJ2-2; 7 nucleotides match TRBD2. V shed 5 bases and J 6 bases; nucleotides not matched to a gene: 6. Germline V CDR1 and CDR2: SGHNT, YENEEA. The CDR3 spans 14 residues. The CDR3 protein is CASSPRTSPGELFF. CDR3 DNA: TGTGCCAGCAGCCCCAGGACTAGTCCCGGGGAGCTGTTTTTT.

This clone showed up just once. This chain connects TRBV29-1 to TRBJ1-2; 8 bases agree with TRBD1. From germline, CDR1 is SQVTM and CDR2 ANQGSEA. The V segment lost 6 bases and the J segment 0 bases; nucleotides outside the gene matches: 9. The CDR3 has 15 residues. In DNA form, the CDR3 reads TGCAGCGTGGGTGGCGGACAGGGAGCTAACTATGGCTACACCTTC. Encoded protein: CSVGGGQGANYGYTF.

The chain is built from TRBV14 and TRBJ2-1, with 11 bases aligning to TRBD2. Per the germline V gene, CDR1 is SGHDN and CDR2 is FVKESK. CDR3 length equals 16 residues. V was pared by 5 bases and J by 6 bases, with 9 bases of the junction left unmatched. The CDR3: CASSEWTSGFFNEQFF. CDR3 nucleotide sequence: TGTGCCAGCAGCGAGTGGACTAGCGGGTTTTTCAATGAGCAGTTCTTC.

The chain uses TRBV4-1 and TRBJ1-2, with a possible D match to TRBD1 (5 bases). V was shortened by 0 bases and J by 6 bases, with 5 bases between the two germline ends. The CDR3 length is 12 residues. Per germline, CDR1 MGHRA and CDR2 YSYEKL. The CDR3 sequence: CASSQEQDGYTF. CDR3 DNA: TGCGCCAGCAGCCAAGAACAGGATGGCTACACCTTC.

The genes are TRBV2 and TRBJ2-3; a weak D match, TRBD1 (6 bases). Trimming cost V 6 bases and J 2 bases, with 18 bases left between them. Per the germline V gene, CDR1 is SNHLY and CDR2 is FYNNEI. CDR3 length: 16 residues. The CDR3 protein is CASSLRQEHSTDTQYF. CDR3 nucleotides: TGTGCCAGCAGCCTGAGACAGGAACACTCCACAGATACGCAGTATTTT. The whole variable domain, remainder taken from reference TRBV2 and TRBJ2-3, is EPEVTQTPSHQVTQMGQEVILRCVPISNHLYFYWYRQILGQKVEFLVSFYNNEISEKSEIFDDQFSVERPDGSNFTLKIRSTKLEDSAMYFCASSLRQEHSTDTQYFGPGTRLTVL.

In its sample, this clone was seen once. The V call is TRBV5-6, the J call TRBJ2-1; TRBD2 aligns across 11 bases. Germline trimming cut 2 bases from V and 1 base from J; bases unmatched to any gene: 2. This CDR3 spans 16 amino acids. CDR1 and CDR2 from the germline V gene are SGHDT and YYEEEE. The DNA of the CDR3 is TGTGCCAGCAGCTTTCGGACTAGCGGGTCCTACAATGAGCAGTTCTTC. It specifies CASSFRTSGSYNEQFF.

The V gene is TRBV5-1, the J gene TRBJ2-1; D possibly corresponds to TRBD1 (5 bases). V gave up 0 bases and J gave up 2 bases, with 9 bases separating them. CDR3 size: 15 residues. Germline assignment: CDR1 SGHRS and CDR2 YFSETQ. As DNA, the CDR3 is TGCGCCAGCAGCTTGGCTCAGGGCACCTACAATGAGCAGTTCTTC. It yields the protein CASSLAQGTYNEQFF. Filled out from reference TRBV5-1 and TRBJ2-1, the complete variable domain reads KAGVTQTPRYLIKTRGQQVTLSCSPISGHRSVSWYQQTPGQGLQFLFEYFSETQRNKGNFPGRFSGRQFSNSRSEMNVSTLELGDSALYLCASSLAQGTYNEQFFGPGTRLTVL.

V is TRBV19 and J is TRBJ2-1; maybe TRBD1 (6 bases). From germline, CDR1 is LNHDA and CDR2 SQIVND (reference sequence). This CDR3 is built from 16 residues. Deletions cut 7 bases from V and 3 bases from J, with 19 bases between. CDR3 nucleotides: TGTGCCAGTATGACAGGACTTAGCCTGGACTACAATGAGCAGTTCTTC. This sequence encodes CASMTGLSLDYNEQFF.

The V call is TRBV19, the J call TRBJ1-2, with D maybe TRBD1 (5 bases). From germline, CDR1 is LNHDA and CDR2 SQIVND (reference sequence). The CDR3 has 10 amino acids. Trimming took off 8 bases at V and 6 bases at J, with 7 bases between the two ends. CDR3 loop: CASSGHGYTF. In DNA, the CDR3 is TGTGCCAGTTCAGGGCATGGCTACACCTTC.

This clone has only one observation. The chain uses TRBV18 and TRBJ2-2; TRBD2 aligns across 14 bases. The CDR3 has 17 amino acids. The V segment lost 7 bases and the J segment 4 bases; nucleotides outside the gene matches: 8. Per the germline V gene, CDR1 is KGHSH and CDR2 is LQKENI. The CDR3 is CASWGGLAGGITGELFF. Written as DNA, the CDR3 is TGTGCCAGCTGGGGAGGACTAGCGGGAGGAATCACCGGGGAGCTGTTTTTT.

The chain has TRBV27 and TRBJ2-5; tentatively, D is TRBD2 (6 bases). CDR1 and CDR2 from the germline V gene are MNHEY and SMNVEV (reference sequence). CDR3 length: 14 amino acids. Trimming cost V 6 bases and J 2 bases, with 13 bases left between them. This CDR3 reads CASRVAARQETQYF. The CDR3, as DNA: TGTGCCAGCAGGGTAGCGGCCAGGCAAGAGACCCAGTACTTC.

The rearrangement links TRBV11-2 to TRBJ1-1, with unresolved D. The CDR3 totals 14 residues. From germline, CDR1 is SGHAT and CDR2 FQNNGV. Trimming removed 5 bases from V and 4 bases from J, with 14 bases in between. This chain's CDR3 is CASSPWALGTEAFF. In DNA, the CDR3 is TGTGCCAGCAGCCCGTGGGCTTTGGGCACTGAAGCTTTCTTT.

This chain links TRBV11-2 with TRBJ2-7, with 12 bases lining up with TRBD1. The ends lost 6 bases at V and 7 bases at J; junction bases unmatched: 13. The CDR3 loop spans 16 amino acids. Germline loops: CDR1 SGHAT, CDR2 FQNNGV. CDR3 region: CASSPWGTGGIGEQYF. In DNA form, the CDR3 reads TGTGCCAGCAGTCCCTGGGGGACAGGGGGCATTGGGGAGCAGTACTTC.

The chain has TRBV29-1 and TRBJ2-1, with TRBD2 matching 9 bases. Germline V gene sequence: CDR1 SQVTM, CDR2 ANQGSEA. Trimming at V came to 1 base and at J to 3 bases, leaving 7 bases not matched to a gene. CDR3 size: 16 residues. CDR3 residues: CSVEGSGRLSYNEQFF. The CDR3 DNA reads as TGCAGCGTTGAAGGTAGCGGGAGACTCAGCTACAATGAGCAGTTCTTC.

CDR3 coding DNA: TGTGCCAGCAGGGGGGCTCCTACCGGGACCGCCTACGAGCAGTACTTC. As protein: CASRGAPTGTAYEQYF. The V and J genes are TRBV2 and TRBJ2-7, with a weak D call TRBD1 (6 bases). Trimming stripped 6 bases from V and 2 bases from J, with 20 bases between. This CDR3 is 16 amino acids long. Per the germline V gene, CDR1 is SNHLY and CDR2 is FYNNEI.

The chain employs TRBV10-2 and TRBJ2-7, with 14 nucleotides matching TRBD2. The germline V gene encodes CDR1 WSHSY and CDR2 SAAADI. The length of the CDR3 is 16 residues. V lost 2 bases and J lost 4; bases outside the gene matches: 4. Here the CDR3 DNA reads TGCGCCAGCAGTGAGGGGACTAGCGGGAGTAAATACGAGCAGTACTTC. Residues: CASSEGTSGSKYEQYF.

This chain uses TRBV2 with TRBJ1-1; TRBD1 aligns across 7 bases. After removal of 5 bases from V and 4 bases from J, the junction contained 7 bases not matched to a gene. The length of the CDR3 is 14 residues. Per the germline V gene, CDR1 is SNHLY and CDR2 is FYNNEI. The chain's CDR3 is CASSQTGKGTEAFF. The CDR3 coding sequence is TGTGCCAGCAGTCAGACAGGGAAAGGCACTGAAGCTTTCTTT.

J is TRBJ2-2 and V is TRBV2; D is perhaps TRBD2 (7 bases). Trimming cost V 2 bases and J 7 bases, with 14 bases left between them. CDR1 SNHLY and CDR2 FYNNEI come from the germline V gene. This CDR3 has 15 residues. In nucleotides, the CDR3 is TGTGCCAGCAGTGAACGCGGGGGCGAGGGCGGGGAGCTGTTTTTT. Translated: CASSERGGEGGELFF.

DNA of the CDR3: TGCGCCAGCAGCTACAGGACTAGTCAAACAGATACGCAGTATTTT. Translating it yields CASSYRTSQTDTQYF. V and J are TRBV4-1 and TRBJ2-3, with 7 bases aligning to TRBD2. Trimming removed 5 bases from V and 3 bases from J; junction bases left unmatched: 8. This CDR3 spans 15 amino acids. Germline V CDR1 and CDR2: MGHRA, YSYEKL.